Sequencing of this T cell receptor beta chain was carried out in a study of T cell responses to AZD1222 COVID-19 vaccine. This clone showed up just once. CDR1 and CDR2 (germline): GTSNPN, SVGIG (reference sequence). The CDR3 consists of 11 residues. Trimming removed 0 bases at V and 13 bases at J, with 12 bases between. Profiling relied on immunoSEQ multiplex PCR, and the TCRdb table lists in-frame clones only, not all of them. The data hold roughly 170,000 clones, with around 94% observed a single time. This sample comprised peripheral blood, obtained on day 0 of AZD1222 vaccination. The sequence came from an adult in good health. The chain carries TRBV30 and TRBJ1-1; D possibly corresponds to TRBD1 (6 bases). CDR3 nucleotides: TGTGCCTGGAGTGTATGGGGGCAGGTTTTCTTT. As protein: CAWSVWGQVFF.